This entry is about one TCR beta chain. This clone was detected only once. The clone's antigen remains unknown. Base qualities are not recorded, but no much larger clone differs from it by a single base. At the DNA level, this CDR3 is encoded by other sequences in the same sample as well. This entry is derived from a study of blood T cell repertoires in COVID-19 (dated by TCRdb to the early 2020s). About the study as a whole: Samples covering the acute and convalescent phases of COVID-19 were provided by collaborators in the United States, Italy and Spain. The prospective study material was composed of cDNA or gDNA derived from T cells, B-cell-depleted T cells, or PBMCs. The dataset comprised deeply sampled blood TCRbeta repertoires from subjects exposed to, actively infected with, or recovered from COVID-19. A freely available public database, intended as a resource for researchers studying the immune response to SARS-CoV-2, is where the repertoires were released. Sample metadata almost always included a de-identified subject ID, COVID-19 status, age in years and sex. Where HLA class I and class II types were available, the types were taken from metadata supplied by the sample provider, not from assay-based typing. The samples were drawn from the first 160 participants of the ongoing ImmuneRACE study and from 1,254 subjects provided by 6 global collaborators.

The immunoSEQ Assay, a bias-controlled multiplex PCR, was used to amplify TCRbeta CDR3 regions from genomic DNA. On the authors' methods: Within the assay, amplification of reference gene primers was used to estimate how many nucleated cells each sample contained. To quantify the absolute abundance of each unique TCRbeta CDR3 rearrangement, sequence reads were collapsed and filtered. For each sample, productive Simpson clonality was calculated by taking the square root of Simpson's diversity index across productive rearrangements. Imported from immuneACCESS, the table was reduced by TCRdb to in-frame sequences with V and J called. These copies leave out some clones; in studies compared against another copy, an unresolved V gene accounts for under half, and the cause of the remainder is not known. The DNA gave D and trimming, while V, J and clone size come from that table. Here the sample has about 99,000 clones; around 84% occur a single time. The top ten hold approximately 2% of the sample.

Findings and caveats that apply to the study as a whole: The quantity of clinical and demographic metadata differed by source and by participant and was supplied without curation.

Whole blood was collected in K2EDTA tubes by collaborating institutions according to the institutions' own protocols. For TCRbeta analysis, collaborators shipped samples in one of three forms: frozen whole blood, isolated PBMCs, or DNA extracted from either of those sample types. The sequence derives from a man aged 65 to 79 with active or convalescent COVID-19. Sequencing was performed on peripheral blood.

Read as DNA, the sequence is TGTGCCAGCAGCGTAGGGGAGGGTTCCTACGAGCAGTACTTC. Its product reads: CASSVGEGSYEQYF. The V gene is TRBV9 and the J gene is TRBJ2-7; 7 central nucleotides agree with TRBD2. As encoded in the germline V gene, CDR1 is SGDLS while CDR2 is YYNGEE. The CDR3 goes from the cysteine to the phenylalanine over 14 residues. Only the CDR3 region is kept as DNA, spanning 42 bases read in frame from base 1. V trim: 0 bases; J trim: 1 base; unmatched bases: 1.